This is a list of T cell receptor beta chains from one sample in a study of cytomegalovirus exposure and HLA in healthy donors. Assay: immunoSEQ multiplex PCR; the TCRdb copy retains only in-frame clones and omits some. The sample has approximately 88,000 clones; 76% are singletons. The sample was PBMCs. The receptors were sampled from a male donor in good health and CMV-seronegative. Each CDR3 is given with its conserved first and last residue. The D gene is left open where the match is weak. Clone size is given for some rows only: seen once, a few or many times, or a class if the clone is expanded.

CASSLERGFNQPQHF | TGTGCCAGCAGTTTAGAGAGGGGGTTCAATCAGCCCCAGCATTTT | . | . | TRBJ1-5 | TRBV28
CASSVAATRANEKLFF | TGTGCCAGCAGCGTAGCCGCAACGAGGGCTAATGAAAAACTGTTTTTT | . | . | TRBJ1-4 | TRBV9
CSVVSGGAGEQFF | TGCAGCGTTGTTAGCGGGGGGGCGGGCGAGCAGTTCTTC | TRBD2 | . | TRBJ2-1 | TRBV29-1
CSVGASGGQETQYF | TGCAGCGTTGGGGCTAGCGGGGGACAAGAGACCCAGTACTTC | TRBD2 | . | TRBJ2-5 | TRBV29-1
CASSDGVTQYF | TGTGCCAGCAGCGACGGGGTGACCCAGTACTTC | . | . | TRBJ2-5 | TRBV7-8
CASSEAARFSSYNEQFF | TGTGCCAGCAGTGAAGCTGCACGGTTTAGCTCCTACAATGAGCAGTTCTTC | . | . | TRBJ2-1 | TRBV6-1
CASRTRIGLGLNTEAFF | TGTGCCAGCAGGACCCGGATCGGACTGGGCCTAAACACTGAAGCTTTCTTT | . | . | TRBJ1-1 | TRBV2
CASSLPPPRALQETQYF | TGTGCCAGCAGCTTGCCACCGCCGCGGGCCCTCCAAGAGACCCAGTACTTC | . | few | TRBJ2-5 | TRBV5-8
CSVYPRGNPNTGELFF | TGCAGCGTTTACCCCCGAGGGAACCCGAACACCGGGGAGCTGTTTTTT | . | few | TRBJ2-2 | TRBV29-1
CATSRDAQGGTQYF | TGCGCCACCAGCAGAGATGCCCAGGGGGGGACCCAGTACTTC | . | . | TRBJ2-5 | TRBV15
CASSSLGQPNQPQHF | TGTGCCAGCAGTAGTTTGGGACAGCCAAATCAGCCCCAGCATTTT | TRBD1 | once | TRBJ1-5 | TRBV19
CASSADRGWQPQHF | TGTGCCAGCTCAGCGGACAGGGGATGGCAGCCCCAGCATTTT | TRBD1 | . | TRBJ1-5 | TRBV18
CASSGTGDNSPLHF | TGTGCCAGCAGTGGGACAGGGGATAATTCACCCCTCCACTTT | TRBD1 | . | TRBJ1-6 | TRBV6-5
CASSTGQGSYTEAFF | TGTGCCAGCAGCACGGGACAGGGGAGTTACACTGAAGCTTTCTTT | TRBD1 | . | TRBJ1-1 | TRBV11-2
CASSFRVTEAFF | TGTGCCAGCAGTTTCAGGGTCACTGAAGCTTTCTTT | . | few | TRBJ1-1 | TRBV28
CASSFRSIQETQYF | TGTGCCAGCAGCTTCAGGTCTATTCAAGAGACCCAGTACTTC | . | . | TRBJ2-5 | TRBV13
CASTPRSAEASF | TGTGCCAGTACCCCGAGGAGTGCTGAAGCTTCCTTT | . | . | TRBJ1-1 | TRBV19
CASSKPSGANVLTF | TGTGCCAGCAGCAAGCCCTCTGGGGCCAACGTCCTGACTTTC | . | . | TRBJ2-6 | TRBV9
CASSLDVRETQYF | TGTGCCAGCAGCTTAGATGTTAGAGAGACCCAGTACTTC | . | . | TRBJ2-5 | TRBV7-2
CASRPGTGVHNEQFF | TGTGCCAGCAGACCCGGGACAGGAGTACACAATGAGCAGTTCTTC | TRBD1 | . | TRBJ2-1 | TRBV28
CASRTTGNTEAFF | TGCGCCAGCAGAACTACAGGGAACACTGAAGCTTTCTTT | . | . | TRBJ1-1 | TRBV5-1
CASSPRGTSGNYEQFF | TGTGCCAGCAGCCCAAGAGGGACTAGCGGGAACTATGAGCAGTTCTTC | TRBD2 | . | TRBJ2-1 | TRBV9
CASSTSGTGAGYTF | TGTGCCAGCAGTACTTCCGGGACAGGGGCTGGCTACACCTTC | TRBD1 | once | TRBJ1-2 | TRBV28
CASSLRGQGATDTQYF | TGTGCCAGCAGCTTGAGGGGACAGGGGGCCACAGATACGCAGTATTTT | TRBD1 | . | TRBJ2-3 | TRBV5-4
CASSLYGNEQFF | TGTGCCAGCAGCTTGTACGGCAATGAGCAGTTCTTC | . | . | TRBJ2-1 | TRBV7-9
CASSHGQGNQPQHF | TGTGCCAGCAGCCACGGACAGGGGAATCAGCCCCAGCATTTT | TRBD1 | . | TRBJ1-5 | TRBV7-9
CASSLVSGAEAFF | TGTGCCAGCAGCTTAGTGTCTGGAGCTGAAGCTTTCTTT | . | . | TRBJ1-1 | TRBV7-9
CASSILPGTGSYEQYF | TGTGCCAGCAGTATTCTCCCCGGGACAGGGTCCTACGAGCAGTACTTC | TRBD1 | . | TRBJ2-7 | TRBV19
CASSRRQGANTGELFF | TGTGCTAGCAGCCGGCGACAGGGAGCGAACACCGGGGAGCTGTTTTTT | TRBD1 | . | TRBJ2-2 | TRBV7-7
CASSLTGGAEQYF | TGTGCCAGCTCGCTTACAGGGGGCGCCGAGCAGTACTTC | TRBD1 | . | TRBJ2-7 | TRBV18
CASSSLSGASSGANVLTF | TGTGCCAGCAGCTCGCTCAGCGGGGCGAGCTCTGGGGCCAACGTCCTGACTTTC | TRBD2 | . | TRBJ2-6 | TRBV7-9
CASSLYPTGSDEKLFF | TGTGCCAGCAGTTTATATCCGACAGGTTCGGATGAAAAACTGTTTTTT | . | . | TRBJ1-4 | TRBV27
CASSAQRTGGGQPQHF | TGTGCCAGTAGTGCCCAGAGGACAGGGGGCGGTCAGCCCCAGCATTTT | TRBD1 | . | TRBJ1-5 | TRBV19
CVSSLVQGFNNEQFF | TGCGTCAGCAGCTTGGTGCAGGGTTTCAACAATGAGCAGTTCTTC | . | . | TRBJ2-1 | TRBV5-1
CASSSPTGEPYEQYF | TGTGCCAGCAGCTCACCTACAGGGGAGCCCTACGAGCAGTACTTC | TRBD1 | few | TRBJ2-7 | TRBV5-4
CASSLSRPQHF | TGTGCCAGCAGTTTAAGTAGGCCCCAGCATTTT | . | . | TRBJ1-5 | TRBV28
CASSSRTTGTDTQYF | TGTGCCAGTAGTAGCAGGACTACCGGCACAGATACGCAGTATTTT | . | . | TRBJ2-3 | TRBV19
CASSSGAGGANTQYF | TGTGCCAGCAGTTCCGGGGCAGGGGGCGCAAATACGCAGTATTTT | TRBD1 | once | TRBJ2-3 | TRBV6-5
CASSPDGGGNQPQHF | TGTGCCAGCAGTCCGGACGGGGGAGGCAATCAGCCCCAGCATTTT | . | . | TRBJ1-5 | TRBV7-9
CASSLPTGQGGQAFF | TGTGCCAGCAGCTTGCCCACCGGACAGGGCGGGCAAGCTTTCTTT | TRBD1 | once | TRBJ1-1 | TRBV5-6
CASSLDQGKGQPQHF | TGTGCCAGCTCACTGGACCAGGGAAAGGGTCAGCCCCAGCATTTT | . | few | TRBJ1-5 | TRBV18
CASNEASGNTIYF | TGTGCCAGTAACGAGGCCTCTGGAAACACCATATATTTT | . | . | TRBJ1-3 | TRBV19
CASSQDTDSTQVARGPQHF | TGCGCCAGCAGCCAAGACACCGACAGTACCCAAGTAGCCAGGGGGCCCCAGCATTTT | . | few | TRBJ1-5 | TRBV4-1
CASSMGGGEAFF | TGTGCCAGTAGTATGGGTGGGGGGGAAGCTTTCTTT | . | . | TRBJ1-1 | TRBV19
CASSVGRIGTSGRPEAQYF | TGTGCCAGCAGCGTAGGTCGCATAGGGACTAGCGGAAGACCGGAGGCGCAGTACTTC | TRBD2 | . | TRBJ2-7 | TRBV9
CASSLAQAVDTEAFF | TGTGCCAGCAGCTTGGCCCAGGCAGTCGACACTGAAGCTTTCTTT | . | once | TRBJ1-1 | TRBV5-4
CASSQGQANYGYTF | TGCGCCAGCAGCCAAGGACAGGCTAACTATGGCTACACCTTC | . | . | TRBJ1-2 | TRBV4-3
CASSPGYRQPQHF | TGTGCCAGCAGTCCAGGGTACCGTCAGCCCCAGCATTTT | . | . | TRBJ1-5 | TRBV28
CASSSHGGTEAFF | TGCGCCAGCAGCTCCCACGGGGGGACTGAAGCTTTCTTT | . | . | TRBJ1-1 | TRBV5-1
CASRGLYEQYF | TGTGCCAGCCGAGGTCTCTACGAGCAGTACTTC | . | . | TRBJ2-7 | TRBV6-5
CASSLFAGYRNTEAFF | TGTGCCAGCAGCTTATTCGCGGGTTACCGAAACACTGAAGCTTTCTTT | . | . | TRBJ1-1 | TRBV7-2
CASRPPTGNYGYTF | TGTGCCAGCAGACCCCCGACGGGGAACTATGGCTACACCTTC | . | . | TRBJ1-2 | TRBV7-2
CASSRIAGAGQPQHF | TGTGCCAGCAGCCGAATAGCGGGGGCGGGTCAGCCCCAGCATTTT | . | . | TRBJ1-5 | TRBV5-6
CASSFGPQTGANSPLHF | TGCGCCAGCAGTTTCGGCCCCCAGACAGGTGCGAATTCACCCCTCCACTTT | . | . | TRBJ1-6 | TRBV5-1
CASSPGGGASYEQYF | TGTGCCAGCAGTCCAGGTGGGGGGGCCAGTTACGAGCAGTACTTC | . | . | TRBJ2-7 | TRBV28
CASSVQGPDTQYF | TGTGCCAGCAGCGTACAGGGGCCAGATACGCAGTATTTT | . | . | TRBJ2-3 | TRBV9
CASSLESTGRASYGYTF | TGCGCCAGCAGCTTGGAGTCGACAGGACGAGCCTCCTATGGCTACACCTTC | . | . | TRBJ1-2 | TRBV5-1
CASSARIPTFSGISYEQYF | TGTGCCAGCAGTGCCCGTATACCTACATTCTCAGGTATCTCCTACGAGCAGTACTTC | . | once | TRBJ2-7 | TRBV27
CASSLIGGLAGVDEQFF | TGTGCCAGCAGCTTAATCGGGGGACTAGCGGGGGTCGATGAGCAGTTCTTC | TRBD2 | . | TRBJ2-1 | TRBV7-3
CASSVDPSGYEQYF | TGTGCCAGCAGCGTAGACCCCTCGGGCTACGAGCAGTACTTC | . | . | TRBJ2-7 | TRBV9